Listed here are 25 T cell receptor beta chains from one sample, sequenced in a study of shared T cell receptors in the human thymus. Sequencing used immunoSEQ multiplex PCR; TCRdb keeps in-frame clones, though not all of them. The data hold hundreds of thousands of clones, with approximately 90% observed a single time. In addition, the sample was reused for a study of human thymus T cells.

Sequencing was done on a sample of thymocytes. The receptor source for this set is a boy younger than two with a congenital heart defect.

The V and J genes are TRBV28 and TRBJ2-7, with 9 bases that match TRBD1. CDR3 length equals 15 residues. V shed 6 bases, J shed 1 base, and the junction held 7 bases outside the gene matches. Germline loops: CDR1 MDHEN, CDR2 SYDVKM. The CDR3: CASSRQTGGSYEQYF. In nucleotides, the CDR3 is TGTGCCAGCAGCCGACAGACAGGGGGGTCCTACGAGCAGTACTTC.

The J gene is TRBJ2-1, the V gene TRBV7-2, with D possibly matching TRBD2 (6 bases). V dropped 4 bases and J dropped 9 bases, with 25 bases sitting between them. In germline, CDR1 is SGHTA, CDR2 FQGNSA. The CDR3 is 17 residues long. The CDR3 sequence: CASSSPETGRDCVEQFF. Here the CDR3 DNA reads TGTGCCAGCAGCTCACCCGAGACGGGGCGGGATTGTGTTGAGCAGTTCTTC.

The chain links TRBV11-3 to TRBJ2-3; TRBD2 matches at 7 bases. V was pared by 3 bases and J by 2 bases, with 8 bases of the junction left unmatched. Germline values: CDR1 SGHNT, CDR2 YENEEA. The CDR3 contains 16 residues. For the CDR3, the DNA is TGTGCCAGCAGCTTTGGGACTACGAATTCCACAGATACGCAGTATTTT. It specifies CASSFGTTNSTDTQYF. Complete variable domain (other parts from reference TRBV11-3 and TRBJ2-3): EAGVVQSPRYKIIEKKQPVAFWCNPISGHNTLYWYLQNLGQGPELLIRYENEEAVDDSQLPKDRFSAERLKGVDSTLKIQPAELGDSAVYLCASSFGTTNSTDTQYFGPGTRLTVL.

V gene TRBV10-1 combines with J gene TRBJ2-3; 9 nucleotides align to TRBD1. The CDR3 contains 15 residues. The germline V gene has CDR1 WNHNN and CDR2 SYGVQD (reference sequence). Trimming removed 5 bases from V and 4 bases from J; junction bases left unmatched: 7. CDR3 nucleotides: TGCGCCAGCAGTTCCTGGGACAGGGCCCCAGATACGCAGTATTTT. Protein product: CASSSWDRAPDTQYF.

The chain couples TRBV30 to TRBJ2-7, with a possible D match to TRBD2 (6 bases). With 3 bases removed from V and 4 bases from J, the gap between germline ends came to 22 bases. CDR3 length equals 16 residues. Germline assignment: CDR1 GTSNPN and CDR2 SVGIG (reference sequence). The CDR3 DNA follows: TGTGCCTGGAGCCGTACTAGGGTGAGCCGGGAGTACGAGCAGTACTTC. Residues: CAWSRTRVSREYEQYF.

The chain joins TRBV28 to TRBJ2-7; TRBD1 might be the D (7 bases). V was pared by 6 bases and J by 7 bases, with 16 bases between. The germline gives CDR1 MDHEN, CDR2 SYDVKM. The length of the CDR3 is 13 residues. CDR3 coding DNA: TGTGCCAGCAGCTACAAGGGGGCGGGAGAGCAGTACTTC. The encoded protein is CASSYKGAGEQYF.

The chain recombines TRBV6-6 with TRBJ1-1; D gene unclear. Germline V gives CDR1 MNHNY, CDR2 SVGAGI (reference sequence). Trimming took 0 bases from V and 4 from J, leaving 15 bases between them. CDR3 length: 16 amino acids. The CDR3 region is CASSYSQAYDGTEAFF. CDR3 nucleotide sequence: TGTGCCAGCAGTTACTCGCAAGCGTATGATGGCACTGAAGCTTTCTTT.

V is TRBV4-3 and J is TRBJ2-7; D may be TRBD1 (5 bases). Trimming took 1 base from V and 4 from J, leaving 8 bases between them. The CDR3 covers 13 residues. Germline-derived CDR1 and CDR2 are LGHNA and YSLEER. The CDR3 bases are TGCGCCAGCAGCCAAGGAAAGGGGTACGAGCAGTACTTC. It yields the protein CASSQGKGYEQYF.

The chain combines TRBV5-1 with TRBJ2-1, with 8 bases fitting TRBD2. CDR3 size: 15 residues. V lost 6 bases to trimming and J lost 12 bases; unmatched junction nucleotides: 17. CDR1 and CDR2 from the germline V gene are SGHRS and YFSETQ. The CDR3 sequence: CASTREGWGAGLQFF. Here the CDR3 DNA reads TGCGCCAGCACTCGGGAGGGATGGGGGGCGGGTTTGCAGTTCTTC.

About this clone: Other DNA sequences in this sample translate to the same CDR3. The chain uses TRBV5-1 and TRBJ1-4; 10 bases are a match to TRBD1. The germline CDR1 and CDR2 sequences are SGHRS and YFSETQ. This CDR3 contains 14 residues. V shed 3 bases, J shed 5 bases, and the junction held 1 base outside the gene matches. The CDR3 DNA reads TGCGCCAGCAGCTCGGGACAGGGGAATGAAAAACTGTTTTTT. This encodes CASSSGQGNEKLFF.

This chain uses TRBV28 with TRBJ1-2; 8 nucleotides line up with TRBD1. The CDR3 covers 12 residues. The trim removed 4 bases at V and 7 bases at J, leaving 2 bases unmatched. Germline values: CDR1 MDHEN, CDR2 SYDVKM. The CDR3 sequence is CASSSGGSGYTF. The CDR3 coding sequence is TGTGCCAGCAGTTCAGGGGGCAGTGGCTACACCTTC.

The CDR3 region is CASSLAEGDTQYF. The CDR3, as DNA: TGTGCCAGCAGCTTGGCGGAGGGGGATACGCAGTATTTT. J is TRBJ2-3 and V is TRBV5-4, with D perhaps matching TRBD2 (6 bases). In germline, CDR1 is SGHNT, CDR2 YYREEE (reference sequence). Trimming pared 0 bases from V and 6 bases from J, leaving 8 bases between. The CDR3 spans 13 residues. Supplemented by reference TRBV5-4 and TRBJ2-3, the full variable domain reads ETGVTQSPTHLIKTRGQQVTLRCSSQSGHNTVSWYQQALGQGPQFIFQYYREEENGRGNFPPRFSGLQFPNYSSELNVNALELDDSALYLCASSLAEGDTQYFGPGTRLTVL.

The rearrangement links TRBV19 to TRBJ2-5; 14 nucleotides align to TRBD2. CDR3 size: 15 residues. J was trimmed by 1 base and V by 7 bases; bases with no gene match: 2. Per the germline V gene, CDR1 is LNHDA and CDR2 is SQIVND (reference sequence). DNA for the CDR3: TGTGCCAGTATTGGGACTAGCGGGGGCCAAGAGACCCAGTACTTC. This encodes CASIGTSGGQETQYF.

This clone was picked up one time. The chain employs TRBV7-6 and TRBJ2-3; 10 nucleotides align to TRBD2. The germline CDR1 and CDR2 sequences are SGHVS and FNYEAQ. J gave up 6 bases and V 4 bases, and 13 bases lay outside the gene matches. This CDR3 comprises 17 residues. For the CDR3, the DNA is TGTGCCAGCAGCTGCCGGGCTAGCGGGAGATGTGAGGATACGCAGTATTTT. Protein: CASSCRASGRCEDTQYF.

The chain uses TRBV5-1 and TRBJ2-6; possibly TRBD1 for D (7 bases). Germline lookup yields CDR1 SGHRS and CDR2 YFSETQ. This CDR3 has 19 amino acids. Trimming stripped 3 bases from V and 3 bases from J, with 22 bases between. CDR3 sequence: CASSSLRDSQLGGANVLTF. In DNA, the CDR3 is TGCGCCAGCAGCTCCCTGCGGGACAGCCAGTTAGGTGGGGCCAACGTCCTGACTTTC.

The CDR3 DNA sequence: TGTGCCAGCAGCTTAGGCCCGGGAGGGACAAATGAGCAGTTCTTC. This encodes CASSLGPGGTNEQFF. The chain carries TRBV7-3 and TRBJ2-1; TRBD2 matches at 8 bases. Trimming at V came to 2 bases and at J to 7 bases, leaving 7 bases not matched to a gene. The length of the CDR3 is 15 residues. CDR1 SGHTA and CDR2 FQGTGA come from the germline V gene. Combining the CDR3 with reference TRBV7-3 and TRBJ2-1 gives the whole variable domain GAGVSQTPSNKVTEKGKYVELRCDPISGHTALYWYRQSLGQGPEFLIYFQGTGAADDSGLPNDRFFAVRPEGSVSTLKIQRTERGDSAVYLCASSLGPGGTNEQFFGPGTRLTVL.

This sequence joins TRBV29-1 and TRBJ2-1, with D possibly being TRBD2 (5 bases). Looked up from germline, CDR1 is SQVTM and CDR2 is ANQGSEA. Trimming took 4 bases from V and 0 from J, leaving 16 bases between them. The CDR3 is made up of 16 amino acids. The CDR3 loop is CSVGVGDTSSYNEQFF. The CDR3 DNA sequence: TGCAGCGTTGGGGTGGGAGATACCTCCTCCTACAATGAGCAGTTCTTC.

The chain joins TRBV5-5 to TRBJ2-1; no firm D call. There are 14 residues in the CDR3. Germline assignment: CDR1 SGHKS and CDR2 YYEKEE (reference sequence). The V end was cut by 0 bases, the J end by 10 bases, with 14 bases between. The DNA of the CDR3 is TGTGCCAGCAGCTTGGTTTTCGCGGTAGCAGAGCAGTTCTTC. It yields the protein CASSLVFAVAEQFF.

V gene TRBV27 combines with J gene TRBJ2-7; TRBD2 agrees at 9 bases. This CDR3 is built from 15 residues. Germline CDR1 and CDR2: MNHEY and SMNVEV (reference sequence). V shed 2 bases, J shed 6 bases, and the junction held 8 bases outside the gene matches. The CDR3 region has the DNA TGTGCCAGCAGTTTAGTAGCGGGAGAGGAGGTCGAGCAGTACTTC. Its protein is CASSLVAGEEVEQYF.

The chain joins TRBV27 to TRBJ2-4; a possible D gene is TRBD1 (6 bases). V gave up 10 bases and J gave up 7 bases, with 11 bases separating them. The CDR3 runs to 11 residues. The germline gives CDR1 MNHEY, CDR2 SMNVEV (reference sequence). The CDR3: CATFQGNIQYF. CDR3 DNA sequence: TGTGCCACCTTCCAGGGGAACATTCAGTACTTC.

This clone was counted once. CDR3 sequence: CASSGTGYGYTF. CDR3 sequence (DNA): TGTGCCAGCAGTGGGACAGGGTATGGCTACACCTTC. This chain links TRBV27 with TRBJ1-2; 9 nucleotides align to TRBD1. The CDR3 is 12 residues long. CDR1 and CDR2 (germline): MNHEY, SMNVEV (reference sequence). After removal of 5 bases from V and 5 bases from J, the junction contained 0 bases not matched to a gene.

This sequence joins TRBV4-3 and TRBJ2-7, with TRBD2 matching over 7 bases. The germline CDR1 and CDR2 sequences are LGHNA and YSLEER. CDR3 length: 17 residues. V dropped 1 base and J dropped 7; count of bases not matched to a gene: 16. In DNA, the CDR3 is TGCGCCAGCAGCCAAGGGGATGGGGAGGGGCCAGTAAGGGAGCAGTACTTC. It specifies CASSQGDGEGPVREQYF.

This clone was seen only a few times. This chain connects TRBV6-1 to TRBJ2-1; D gene ambiguous. V gave up 7 bases and J gave up 5 bases, with 18 bases separating them. This CDR3 contains 15 residues. Per germline, CDR1 MNHNS and CDR2 SASEGT. The CDR3 bases are TGTGCCAGCAACCACCCGCGGAGAGAGGACAATGAGCAGTTCTTC. It encodes CASNHPRREDNEQFF.

The V call is TRBV30, the J call TRBJ2-7; tentative D call: TRBD2 (5 bases). The ends were cut back, 7 bases at V and 0 bases at J, with 13 bases in the middle. Germline loops: CDR1 GTSNPN, CDR2 SVGIG (reference sequence). The CDR3 is made up of 13 amino acids. The CDR3: CASTLRVSYEQYF. The DNA for the CDR3 is TGTGCCTCCACTCTGCGGGTCTCCTACGAGCAGTACTTC.

The chain employs TRBV27 and TRBJ2-7; TRBD2 is a possible D gene (6 bases). The CDR3 runs to 21 residues. Germline-derived CDR1 and CDR2 are MNHEY and SMNVEV (reference sequence). Trimming took 2 bases from V and 0 from J, leaving 29 bases between them. The CDR3 region is CASSLRRESTPKMSHSYEQYF. The CDR3, as DNA: TGTGCCAGCAGTTTAAGGCGGGAAAGTACTCCGAAGATGTCCCACTCCTACGAGCAGTACTTC.